These 23 T cell receptor beta chains came from one sample sequenced in a study of shared clonotypes between healthy human individuals. Naive CD8 cells comprised CD45RO-negative, CCR7-positively selected cells, excluding terminally differentiated effector memory CD45RA+ cells. Only in-frame clones appear in the TCRdb table, and some are missing; sequencing was by immunoSEQ multiplex PCR. Of about 600,000 clones in the sample, roughly 98% were seen once. Sequenced sample: naive CD8+ T cells sorted from blood. Receptors were obtained from a man younger than 40 in good health.

The gene calls are TRBV19 and TRBJ2-3, with D hard to call. This CDR3 has 11 residues. CDR1 and CDR2 (germline): LNHDA, SQIVND (reference sequence). Trimming stripped 1 base from V and 4 bases from J, with 0 bases between. The CDR3 loop is CASSIADTQYF. In DNA, the CDR3 is TGTGCCAGTAGTATAGCAGATACGCAGTATTTT. Supplemented by reference TRBV19 and TRBJ2-3, the full variable domain reads DGGITQSPKYLFRKEGQNVTLSCEQNLNHDAMYWYRQDPGQGLRLIYYSQIVNDFQKGDIAEGYSVSREKKESFPLTVTSAQKNPTAFYLCASSIADTQYFGPGTRLTVL.

Only one count was recorded for this clone. This chain joins TRBV7-9 and TRBJ1-1; D ambiguous. Per the germline V gene, CDR1 is SEHNR and CDR2 is FQNEAQ (reference sequence). This CDR3 contains 13 residues. Deletions cut 4 bases from V and 0 bases from J, with 6 bases between. The CDR3 is CASSSQLNTEAFF. The CDR3 bases are TGTGCCAGCAGCTCCCAGCTGAACACTGAAGCTTTCTTT.

This clone was seen a handful of times. The rearrangement joins TRBV6-1 to TRBJ2-7; 9 bases are shared with TRBD1. CDR1 is MNHNS and CDR2 is SASEGT in the germline V gene. Losses at the gene ends were 2 bases for V and 4 bases for J; bases not matched to a gene: 6. CDR3 length equals 15 residues. In DNA, the CDR3 is TGTGCCAGCAGTGAATACGGGACAGGGAATTACGAGCAGTACTTC. It encodes CASSEYGTGNYEQYF.

The CDR3 coding sequence is TGCGCCAGCAGCATCGGCTTTGGGGAGGACCACAATGAGCAGTTCTTC. This translates into CASSIGFGEDHNEQFF. The J gene is TRBJ2-1, the V gene TRBV5-1; D perhaps matches TRBD2 (6 bases). There are 16 residues in the CDR3. Per the germline V gene, CDR1 is SGHRS and CDR2 is YFSETQ. The V end was cut by 4 bases, the J end by 5 bases, with 19 bases between.

V usage is TRBV6-5 and J usage is TRBJ2-1, with TRBD2 matching over 14 bases. This CDR3 has 15 amino acids. J lost 8 bases, V lost 5 bases, and 5 bases had no gene match. The V gene's germline CDR1 is MNHEY and CDR2 SVGAGI. CDR3 nucleotide sequence: TGTGCCAGCAGTACGACTAGCGGGAGGGGCGATGAGCAGTTCTTC. Residues: CASSTTSGRGDEQFF.

This chain links TRBV15 with TRBJ2-7; a possible D gene is TRBD1 (6 bases). This CDR3 has 14 amino acids. Germline values: CDR1 LNHNV, CDR2 YYDKDF (reference sequence). Trimming took off 2 bases at V and 2 bases at J, with 10 bases between the two ends. CDR3 DNA sequence: TGTGCCACCAGCAGACAAACAGGGACCTACGAGCAGTACTTC. It translates to CATSRQTGTYEQYF.

V usage is TRBV2 and J usage is TRBJ1-1, with D hard to call. The CDR3 runs 15 residues. Trimming removed 3 bases at V and 2 bases at J, with 13 bases between. Per germline, CDR1 SNHLY and CDR2 FYNNEI. In DNA, the CDR3 is TGTGCCAGCAGTGATGGGAGAAACTACAACACTGAAGCTTTCTTT. Its translation is CASSDGRNYNTEAFF.

The V and J genes are TRBV25-1 and TRBJ2-5; D is perhaps TRBD1 (8 bases). The CDR3 spans 16 residues. V dropped 8 bases and J dropped 2 bases, with 21 bases sitting between them. CDR1 and CDR2 from the germline V gene are MGHDK and SYGVNS. CDR3 residues: CASSPGQGGKQETQYF. The CDR3 DNA sequence: TGTGCCAGCTCCCCAGGACAGGGAGGGAAACAAGAGACCCAGTACTTC.

The CDR3 nucleotides read TGTGCCAGCAGCTGGACAGGGGGCTATGGCTACACCTTC. Translated, it gives CASSWTGGYGYTF. V is TRBV5-8 and J is TRBJ1-2, with TRBD1 matching over 10 bases. Germline trimming cut 3 bases from V and 4 bases from J; bases unmatched to any gene: 0. Germline lookup yields CDR1 SGHTS and CDR2 YDEGEE. The CDR3 spans 13 residues.

The rearrangement uses TRBV10-1 and TRBJ1-1; 8 bases match TRBD1. Germline trimming cut 4 bases from V and 1 base from J; bases unmatched to any gene: 8. Germline CDR1 WNHNN, CDR2 SYGVQD (reference sequence). The CDR3 has 16 residues. Here the CDR3 DNA reads TGCGCCAGCAGTGGAATCGACGGACAGGGGAACACTGAAGCTTTCTTT. Translation gives CASSGIDGQGNTEAFF.

CDR3 sequence reads: CATSRGGTKGNQPQHF. CDR3 bases: TGTGCCACCAGCAGAGGGGGGACAAAAGGCAATCAGCCCCAGCATTTT. The rearrangement links TRBV15 to TRBJ1-5; D might be TRBD1 (6 bases). The CDR3 is 16 amino acids. In germline, CDR1 is LNHNV, CDR2 YYDKDF (reference sequence). V lost 1 base and J 2 bases, leaving 12 bases between the germline ends.

The genes are TRBV5-1 and TRBJ2-2, with 7 positions matching TRBD1. Germline V gene data show CDR1 as SGHRS and CDR2 as YFSETQ. The CDR3 contains 16 residues. Trimming cost V 3 bases and J 0 bases; bases outside gene matches: 5. CDR3 coding DNA: TGCGCCAGCAGCTCAACCGGACAGGCGAACACCGGGGAGCTGTTTTTT. This codes for CASSSTGQANTGELFF.

This clone was recorded only once. The chain links TRBV6-6 to TRBJ2-2; D uncertain. From germline, CDR1 is MNHNY and CDR2 SVGAGI (reference sequence). The V end lost 6 bases, the J end lost 6 bases, and 11 bases lay between the germline ends. There are 13 residues in the CDR3. Written as DNA, the CDR3 is TGTGCCAGCAGCCCCCTCCTAGCCGGGGAGCTGTTTTTT. Translation gives CASSPLLAGELFF.

V is TRBV27 and J is TRBJ1-5; maybe TRBD1 (6 bases). The V and J ends lost 4 bases and 1 base respectively, with 8 bases between them. This CDR3 contains 14 residues. Germline V CDR1 and CDR2: MNHEY, SMNVEV (reference sequence). CDR3 region: CASSWGGSNQPQHF. CDR3 in DNA: TGTGCCAGCAGTTGGGGGGGCAGCAATCAGCCCCAGCATTTT.

The V and J genes are TRBV19 and TRBJ1-5, with 7 bases lining up with TRBD1. Germline CDR1 reads LNHDA; CDR2 reads SQIVND (reference sequence). V lost 8 bases, J lost 7 bases, and 11 bases stayed unmatched. The CDR3 runs to 14 residues. Here the CDR3 reads CASCRAGGYQPQHF. DNA for the CDR3: TGTGCCAGTTGCAGGGCAGGGGGTTACCAGCCCCAGCATTTT.

The chain uses TRBV19 and TRBJ2-3, with 10 bases matching TRBD1. Unmatched junction bases numbered 12, after V lost 10 bases and J lost 5 bases. The germline gives CDR1 LNHDA, CDR2 SQIVND (reference sequence). There are 15 residues in the CDR3. CDR3 nucleotides: TGTGCCACTATTTCTCGGACAGGGGGTCTAGATACGCAGTATTTT. Translating it yields CATISRTGGLDTQYF. The full variable domain, rest sourced from reference TRBV19 and TRBJ2-3, is DGGITQSPKYLFRKEGQNVTLSCEQNLNHDAMYWYRQDPGQGLRLIYYSQIVNDFQKGDIAEGYSVSREKKESFPLTVTSAQKNPTAFYLCATISRTGGLDTQYFGPGTRLTVL.

This clone turned up a few times. The chain carries TRBV6-1 and TRBJ1-2; possible D gene TRBD1, 6 bases. Between the trimmed V and J ends, which lost 8 bases and 4 bases, there was a span of 14 bases. This CDR3 spans 13 amino acids. Germline-derived CDR1 and CDR2 are MNHNS and SASEGT. For the CDR3, the DNA is TGTGCCAGCGAAGTGGACAGCTTCTATGGCTACACCTTC. Its translation: CASEVDSFYGYTF.

The chain recombines TRBV27 with TRBJ2-7; 8 bases are shared with TRBD2. This CDR3 comprises 14 residues. The germline CDR1 and CDR2 sequences are MNHEY and SMNVEV (reference sequence). V was clipped by 6 bases and J by 3 bases; unmatched bases: 7. In DNA, the CDR3 is TGTGCCAGCAGCCCGGGGGGGCCCCACTACGAGCAGTACTTC. It encodes CASSPGGPHYEQYF.

The gene calls are TRBV6-5 and TRBJ1-1; D call uncertain. Trimming shortened V by 5 bases and J by 8 bases, and 15 bases separated the two germline ends. Germline CDR1 is MNHEY and CDR2 is SVGAGI. The CDR3 length is 13 residues. The CDR3 DNA reads as TGTGCCAGCAGTCTTACCCGGAGTATGGAAGCTTTCTTT. Its translation is CASSLTRSMEAFF.

The chain couples TRBV7-9 to TRBJ2-7; a possible D gene is TRBD1 (7 bases). The CDR3 is made up of 16 amino acids. In germline, CDR1 is SEHNR, CDR2 FQNEAQ (reference sequence). Trimming removed 5 bases at V and 3 bases at J, with 20 bases between. Here the CDR3 reads CASSPEGGQVYYEQYF. The CDR3 DNA sequence: TGTGCCAGCAGCCCCGAGGGAGGACAGGTTTACTACGAGCAGTACTTC.

This sequence joins TRBV7-9 and TRBJ2-5; no reliable D call. CDR3 length equals 14 residues. Germline lookup yields CDR1 SEHNR and CDR2 FQNEAQ (reference sequence). V was cut by 5 bases and J by 2 bases, with 12 bases left in between. The CDR3: CASSTYTGQETQYF. CDR3 bases: TGTGCCAGCAGCACCTACACCGGACAAGAGACCCAGTACTTC.

The V gene is TRBV28, the J gene TRBJ2-3; D is unresolved. Trimming removed 1 base from V and 1 base from J, with 15 bases in between. Looked up from germline, CDR1 is MDHEN and CDR2 is SYDVKM. There are 17 residues in the CDR3. CDR3 region: CASSLSADPPRTDTQYF. CDR3 bases: TGTGCCAGCAGTTTATCGGCCGATCCCCCCCGCACAGATACGCAGTATTTT.

This clone showed up just once. J is TRBJ2-1 and V is TRBV7-9; 9 bases align to TRBD1. Germline values: CDR1 SEHNR, CDR2 FQNEAQ (reference sequence). The CDR3 consists of 15 residues. V lost 1 base to trimming and J lost 8 bases; unmatched junction nucleotides: 6. CDR3 bases: TGTGCCAGCAGCTTAGTACAGGGGGCAGGGGATGAGCAGTTCTTC. Translation: CASSLVQGAGDEQFF.